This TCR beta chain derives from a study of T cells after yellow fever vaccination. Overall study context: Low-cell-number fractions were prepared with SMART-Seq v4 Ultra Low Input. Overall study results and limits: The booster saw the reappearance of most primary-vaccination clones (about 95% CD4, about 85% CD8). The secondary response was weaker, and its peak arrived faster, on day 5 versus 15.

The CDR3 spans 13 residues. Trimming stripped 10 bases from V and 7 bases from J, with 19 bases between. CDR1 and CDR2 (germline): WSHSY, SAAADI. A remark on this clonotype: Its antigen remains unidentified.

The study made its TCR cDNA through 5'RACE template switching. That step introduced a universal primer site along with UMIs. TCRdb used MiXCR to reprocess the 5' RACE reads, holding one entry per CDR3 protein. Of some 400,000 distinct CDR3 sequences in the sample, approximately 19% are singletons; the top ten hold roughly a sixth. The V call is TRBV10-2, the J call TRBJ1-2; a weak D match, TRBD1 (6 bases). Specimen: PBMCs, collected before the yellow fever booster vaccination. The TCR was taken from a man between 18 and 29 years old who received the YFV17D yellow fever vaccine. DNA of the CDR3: TGCGCCACCCTCTATCCGGGACAAGGTGGCTACACCTTC. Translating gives CATLYPGQGGYTF.